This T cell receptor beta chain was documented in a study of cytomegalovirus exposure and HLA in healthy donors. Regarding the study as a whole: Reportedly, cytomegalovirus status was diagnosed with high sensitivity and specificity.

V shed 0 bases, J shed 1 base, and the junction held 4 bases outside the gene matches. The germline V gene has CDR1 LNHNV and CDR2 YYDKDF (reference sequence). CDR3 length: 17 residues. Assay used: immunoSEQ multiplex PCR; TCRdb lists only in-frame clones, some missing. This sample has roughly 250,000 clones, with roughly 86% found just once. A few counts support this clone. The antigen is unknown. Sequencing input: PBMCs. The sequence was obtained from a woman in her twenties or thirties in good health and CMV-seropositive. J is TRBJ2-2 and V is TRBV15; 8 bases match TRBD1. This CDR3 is CATSRDPTGENTGELFF. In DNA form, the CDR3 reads TGTGCCACCAGCAGAGATCCGACAGGGGAGAACACCGGGGAGCTGTTTTTT.